A single sample gave rise to the 30 T cell receptor beta chains below, sequenced in a study of T cell responses to AZD1222 COVID-19 vaccine. Profiled with immunoSEQ multiplex PCR; TCRdb holds only in-frame clones, not every one. The profile covers some 120,000 clones, with 84% appearing a single time and about 25% taken by the ten largest. Sequenced here: peripheral blood, sampled 28 days after the second AZD1222 dose. Receptors originate from an adult who received the AZD1222 COVID-19 vaccine.

This rearrangement joins TRBV2 to TRBJ1-1; 12 bases match TRBD1. Germline V gene lookup returns CDR1 SNHLY and CDR2 FYNNEI. V gave up 6 bases and J gave up 2 bases; unmatched junction bases: 7. The CDR3 is 16 amino acids. In DNA form, the CDR3 reads TGTGCCAGCAGACCCGGGACAGGGGGCTTCAACACTGAAGCTTTCTTT. This encodes CASRPGTGGFNTEAFF.

The CDR3 sequence: CASSVEGQTNTEAFF. The CDR3 DNA follows: TGTGCCAGCAGCGTAGAAGGACAGACGAACACTGAAGCTTTCTTT. The J gene is TRBJ1-1, the V gene TRBV9, with D perhaps TRBD1 (6 bases). The CDR3 sequence is 15 residues long. V shed 0 bases and J shed 1 base, with 10 bases lying between them. Germline assignment: CDR1 SGDLS and CDR2 YYNGEE.

V usage is TRBV7-6 and J usage is TRBJ2-3, with 9 positions matching TRBD2. The CDR3 extends over 18 amino acids. J was trimmed by 2 bases and V by 5 bases; bases with no gene match: 14. Germline V lookup: CDR1 SGHVS, CDR2 FNYEAQ. CDR3 DNA sequence: TGTGCCAGCAGCCCCCGCCCCGCGACTAGCGGTTACACAGATACGCAGTATTTT. This codes for CASSPRPATSGYTDTQYF. The variable domain in full, with the rest retrieved from reference TRBV7-6 and TRBJ2-3, is GAGVSQSPRYKVTKRGQDVALRCDPISGHVSLYWYRQALGQGPEFLTYFNYEAQQDKSGLPNDRFSAERPEGSISTLTIQRTEQRDSAMYRCASSPRPATSGYTDTQYFGPGTRLTVL.

The chain carries TRBV18 and TRBJ1-4, with D maybe TRBD1 (5 bases). This CDR3 has 14 residues. V was pared by 4 bases and J by 7 bases, with 13 bases between. Germline CDR1 and CDR2: KGHSH and LQKENI. The CDR3: CASSRAGKTEKLFF. The CDR3 DNA is TGTGCCAGCTCACGGGCAGGGAAGACTGAAAAACTGTTTTTT.

V is TRBV4-2 and J is TRBJ2-1, with 11 bases fitting TRBD2. The CDR3 extends over 18 amino acids. Germline CDR1 is LGHNA and CDR2 is YNFKEQ. V lost 1 base and J lost 6; bases outside the gene matches: 11. CDR3 nucleotide sequence: TGTGCCAGCAGCCAAGTTAGCCTAGCGGGGGGCGCCGGCAATGAGCAGTTCTTC. It is translated as CASSQVSLAGGAGNEQFF.

This clone came up once. V gene TRBV27 combines with J gene TRBJ1-5; the D is unclear. Trimming shortened V by 2 bases and J by 0 bases, and 14 bases separated the two germline ends. Germline V gene data show CDR1 as MNHEY and CDR2 as SMNVEV (reference sequence). The CDR3 is 17 residues long. CDR3 loop: CASSLRPGSSSNQPQHF. Here the CDR3 DNA reads TGTGCCAGCAGTTTAAGGCCGGGTTCGTCTAGCAATCAGCCCCAGCATTTT.

The chain uses TRBV5-5 and TRBJ1-2, with TRBD1 matching over 7 bases. CDR3 length: 15 residues. After removal of 4 bases from V and 6 bases from J, the junction contained 12 bases not matched to a gene. In germline, CDR1 is SGHKS, CDR2 YYEKEE (reference sequence). The CDR3 reads CASSHGRQGYDGYTF. As DNA, the CDR3 is TGTGCCAGCAGCCATGGGAGACAGGGCTATGATGGCTACACCTTC.

The J gene is TRBJ1-2, the V gene TRBV7-4; TRBD1 matches at 11 bases. Germline CDR1 and CDR2: SGHVT and SQSDAQ. CDR3 size: 18 residues. Trimming removed 5 bases from V and 3 bases from J; junction bases left unmatched: 14. The CDR3 sequence: CASSPPRDRGNMDYGYTF. DNA for the CDR3: TGTGCCAGCAGCCCACCGAGGGACAGGGGGAATATGGACTATGGCTACACCTTC. Filled out from reference TRBV7-4 and TRBJ1-2, the complete variable domain reads GAGVSQSPRYKVAKRGRDVALRCDSISGHVTLYWYRQTLGQGSEVLTYSQSDAQRDKSGRPSGRFSAERPERSVSTLKIQRTEQGDSAVYLCASSPPRDRGNMDYGYTFGSGTRLTVV.

Of note for this clone: Mismatch with germline at one junction end may stem from a read error. The V call is TRBV2, the J call TRBJ1-2; 8 bases agree with TRBD1. The CDR3 covers 15 residues. CDR1 is SNHLY and CDR2 is FYNNEI in the germline V gene. This chain's CDR3 is CASSVLGQGNSGYTF. CDR3 coding DNA: TGTGCCAGCAGTGTATTAGGACAGGGAAACTCTGGCTACACCTTC.

CDR3 in DNA: TGCGCCAGCAGCCATGGGGACAGGGCTTACAATGAGCAGTTCTTC. Protein product: CASSHGDRAYNEQFF. The chain combines TRBV4-1 with TRBJ2-1; 9 positions agree with TRBD1. Germline V gene lookup returns CDR1 MGHRA and CDR2 YSYEKL. The CDR3 length is 15 residues. Losses at the gene ends were 3 bases for V and 4 bases for J; bases not matched to a gene: 4.

V is TRBV28 and J is TRBJ1-5; a weak D match, TRBD1 (6 bases). The CDR3 contains 14 residues. V lost 9 bases and J 7 bases, leaving 19 bases between the germline ends. From germline, CDR1 is MDHEN and CDR2 SYDVKM. The CDR3 protein is CASSRTGMGQPQHF. The CDR3 coding sequence is TGTGCCAGTTCCCGCACAGGGATGGGCCAGCCCCAGCATTTT. Full variable domain (remainder filled in from reference TRBV28 and TRBJ1-5): DVKVTQSSRYLVKRTGEKVFLECVQDMDHENMFWYRQDPGLGLRLIYFSYDVKMKEKGDIPEGYSVSREKKERFSLILESASTNQTSMYLCASSRTGMGQPQHFGDGTRLSIL.

This clone was detected once. The rearrangement links TRBV18 to TRBJ1-4; no reliable D call. Germline CDR1 is KGHSH and CDR2 is LQKENI. Trimming cost V 2 bases and J 8 bases, with 12 bases left between them. The CDR3 is 14 amino acids. The CDR3 reads CASSPRLLAEKLFF. The CDR3 region has the DNA TGTGCCAGCTCACCAAGGTTGCTCGCCGAAAAACTGTTTTTT. Combining the CDR3 with reference TRBV18 and TRBJ1-4 gives the whole variable domain NAGVMQNPRHLVRRRGQEARLRCSPMKGHSHVYWYRQLPEEGLKFMVYLQKENIIDESGMPKERFSAEFPKEGPSILRIQQVVRGDSAAYFCASSPRLLAEKLFFGSGTQLSVL.

This clone occurred once. The chain joins TRBV19 to TRBJ2-7; D might be TRBD1 or TRBD2, each matching 5 bases. CDR1 is LNHDA, CDR2 SQIVND, per germline (reference sequence). V was trimmed by 3 bases and J by 3 bases, leaving 9 bases between them. This CDR3 contains 13 residues. CDR3: CASSIPGSYEQYF. CDR3 DNA: TGTGCCAGTAGTATCCCAGGGAGCTACGAGCAGTACTTC.

The chain employs TRBV14 and TRBJ2-6; D is uncertain. The germline gives CDR1 SGHDN, CDR2 FVKESK. Trimming stripped 1 base from V and 5 bases from J, with 6 bases between. The CDR3 is 14 residues long. The DNA of the CDR3 is TGTGCCAGCAGCCAAGGGTCGAGGGCCAACGTCCTGACTTTC. Translated: CASSQGSRANVLTF.

The chain has TRBV5-4 and TRBJ1-4; D possibly corresponds to TRBD1 (5 bases). CDR3 size: 12 residues. The germline CDR1 and CDR2 sequences are SGHNT and YYREEE (reference sequence). V lost 2 bases, J lost 6 bases, and 5 bases lay in between. The CDR3 sequence: CASSFRDEKLFF. DNA of the CDR3: TGTGCCAGCAGCTTCAGGGATGAAAAACTGTTTTTT.

This chain uses TRBV7-6 with TRBJ1-1; TRBD1 might be the D (6 bases). V was trimmed by 5 bases and J by 4 bases, leaving 11 bases between them. The CDR3 is made up of 13 amino acids. Germline V gene data show CDR1 as SGHVS and CDR2 as FNYEAQ. This CDR3 reads CASSVQGGTEAFF. CDR3 sequence (DNA): TGTGCCAGCAGCGTACAGGGAGGCACTGAAGCTTTCTTT.

The CDR3 reads CASRPGTSANEQFF. The DNA of the CDR3 is TGCGCCAGCAGACCTGGGACTAGCGCCAATGAGCAGTTCTTC. The chain combines TRBV5-1 with TRBJ2-1; TRBD2 agrees at 10 bases. Trimming took 5 bases from V and 6 from J; bases not matched to a gene: 5. This CDR3 is built from 14 residues. Germline V gives CDR1 SGHRS, CDR2 YFSETQ.

This chain connects TRBV19 to TRBJ2-2, with D unclear. V was pared by 1 base and J by 6 bases, with 6 bases between. Germline-derived CDR1 and CDR2 are LNHDA and SQIVND (reference sequence). The CDR3 spans 13 residues. The CDR3 region is CASSIVSSGELFF. DNA for the CDR3: TGTGCCAGTAGTATAGTTTCCTCCGGGGAGCTGTTTTTT.

The chain uses TRBV7-8 and TRBJ2-1; 7 bases map to TRBD1. The V segment lost 0 bases and the J segment 5 bases; nucleotides outside the gene matches: 10. The germline V gene has CDR1 SGHVS and CDR2 FQNEAQ. This CDR3 has 17 residues. CDR3 sequence reads: CASSLAQRQGQDNEQFF. For the CDR3, the DNA is TGTGCCAGCAGCTTAGCCCAGAGACAGGGCCAAGACAATGAGCAGTTCTTC.

The J gene is TRBJ2-7, the V gene TRBV9; either TRBD1 or TRBD2 may supply D (6 bases each). Germline V gene data show CDR1 as SGDLS and CDR2 as YYNGEE. The germline V and J ends were trimmed by 3 bases and 7 bases, with 17 bases remaining between them. This CDR3 has 14 residues. In DNA, the CDR3 is TGTGCCAGCAGCGAAGGAGGGGGATCCCGGGAGCAGTACTTC. Protein: CASSEGGGSREQYF.

This clone was seen only once. The V call is TRBV6-2 or TRBV6-3, the J call TRBJ1-2; D unclear. The CDR3 consists of 17 residues. CDR1 and CDR2 from the germline V gene are MNHEY and SVGEGT. V shed 0 bases and J shed 8 bases, with 22 bases lying between them. Here the CDR3 reads CASSYSSGWQSGYGYTF. Here the CDR3 DNA reads TGTGCCAGCAGTTACTCCTCAGGTTGGCAGTCGGGTTACGGCTACACCTTC.

The genes are TRBV6-5 and TRBJ2-1; 10 nucleotides match TRBD2. Germline CDR1 reads MNHEY; CDR2 reads SVGAGI. V trimming: 6 bases; J trimming: 3 bases; junction bases outside the gene matches: 5. The CDR3 is made up of 15 amino acids. The DNA of the CDR3 is TGTGCCAGCAGATTAGCGGGGGGCCTCTACAATGAGCAGTTCTTC. It is translated as CASRLAGGLYNEQFF.

The V and J genes are TRBV9 and TRBJ1-1; 8 positions match TRBD1. The CDR3 has 12 amino acids. Germline loops: CDR1 SGDLS, CDR2 YYNGEE. Unmatched junction bases numbered 3, after V lost 5 bases and J lost 6 bases. The CDR3 protein is CASRGDRSEAFF. In nucleotides, the CDR3 is TGTGCCAGCAGGGGGGACAGGTCTGAAGCTTTCTTT.

This clone appeared once. The J gene is TRBJ2-1, the V gene TRBV6-1; D is uncertain. Germline V gene data show CDR1 as MNHNS and CDR2 as SASEGT. Trimming took off 2 bases at V and 9 bases at J, with 14 bases between the two ends. This CDR3 is 14 amino acids long. The CDR3 region is CASSEQIGWGEQFF. In nucleotides, the CDR3 is TGTGCCAGCAGTGAACAAATAGGGTGGGGTGAGCAGTTCTTC.

The chain uses TRBV4-3 and TRBJ2-3, with 10 bases fitting TRBD2. Germline CDR1 is LGHNA and CDR2 is YSLEER. The CDR3 consists of 17 residues. V lost 2 bases and J lost 0; bases outside the gene matches: 5. CDR3 DNA sequence: TGCGCCAGCAGCCAACGGACTAGCGGTTACAGCACAGATACGCAGTATTTT. Its translation is CASSQRTSGYSTDTQYF.

This chain uses TRBV20-1 with TRBJ2-1; D not certain. The CDR3 extends over 11 amino acids. Trimming cost V 1 base and J 8 bases, with 6 bases left between them. Germline V gives CDR1 DFQATT, CDR2 SNEGSKA (reference sequence). DNA for the CDR3: TGCAGTGCTAGAGTCAGGTATGAGCAGTTCTTC. Its protein product is CSARVRYEQFF.

The count of this clone is one. V usage is TRBV27 and J usage is TRBJ1-5, with D possibly TRBD1 on 5 matching bases. This CDR3 contains 15 residues. V lost 0 bases, J lost 5 bases, and 11 bases lay in between. Germline V CDR1 and CDR2: MNHEY, SMNVEV (reference sequence). The CDR3 DNA reads as TGTGCCAGCAGTTTATCGCAGGGCCCTTATCAGCCCCAGCATTTT. This sequence encodes CASSLSQGPYQPQHF.

V and J are TRBV5-1 and TRBJ1-2; D is possibly TRBD1 (6 bases). This CDR3 region has 16 residues. The germline gives CDR1 SGHRS, CDR2 YFSETQ. Between the trimmed V and J ends, which lost 3 bases and 0 bases, there was a span of 15 bases. The CDR3 coding sequence is TGCGCCAGCAGCTACACCGGGGGGGCGGCTAACTATGGCTACACCTTC. Translating gives CASSYTGGAANYGYTF.

The chain uses TRBV7-2 and TRBJ2-1, with D uncertain. Germline loops: CDR1 SGHTA, CDR2 FQGNSA. The V end lost 0 bases, the J end lost 10 bases, and 13 bases lay between the germline ends. CDR3 length: 14 amino acids. CDR3 sequence: CASSLADQVVEQFF. For the CDR3, the DNA is TGTGCCAGCAGCTTAGCCGATCAGGTGGTGGAGCAGTTCTTC.

V gene TRBV6-1 combines with J gene TRBJ2-2; no reliable D call. V lost 6 bases to trimming and J lost 4 bases, with 6 bases between them. CDR1 is MNHNS and CDR2 is SASEGT in the germline V gene. The CDR3 is made up of 12 amino acids. Written as DNA, the CDR3 is TGTGCCAGCAGGTCGGGCACCGGGGAGCTGTTTTTT. Translated: CASRSGTGELFF.